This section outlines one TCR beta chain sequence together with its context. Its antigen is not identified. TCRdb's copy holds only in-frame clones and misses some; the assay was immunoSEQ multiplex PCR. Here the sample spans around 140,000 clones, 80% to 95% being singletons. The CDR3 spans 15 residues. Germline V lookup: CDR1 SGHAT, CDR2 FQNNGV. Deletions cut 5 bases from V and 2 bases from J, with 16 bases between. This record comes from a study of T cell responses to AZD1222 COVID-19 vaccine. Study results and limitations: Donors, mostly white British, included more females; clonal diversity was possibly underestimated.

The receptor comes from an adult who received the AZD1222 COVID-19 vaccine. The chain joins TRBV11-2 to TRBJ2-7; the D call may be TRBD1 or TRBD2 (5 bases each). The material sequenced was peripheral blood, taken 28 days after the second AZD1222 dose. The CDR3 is CASSPRGREPYEQYF. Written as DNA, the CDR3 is TGTGCCAGCAGCCCACGGGGACGGGAACCCTACGAGCAGTACTTC.